Listed below are T cell receptor beta chains from one sample, sequenced in a study of early T cells in non-severe SARS-CoV-2 infection. TCRdb called the 5' RACE reads again in MiXCR, with one record for every CDR3 protein. The sample lists around 22,000 distinct CDR3 sequences; 3.6% were seen once. Sequencing was carried out using whole blood. The receptors derive from an adult who was a healthcare worker with PCR-confirmed SARS-CoV-2 infection or an uninfected control (not recorded which). Both conserved end residues are part of each CDR3. Each record gives: CDR3 protein, CDR3 DNA, V gene, J gene, clone size, D gene. A D gene is named only where the DNA matches it firmly. Rows may omit the clone size; those that give it use once, few, many or a size class.

CASSVGTVNEQYF	TGTGCCAGTAGTGTGGGGACAGTCAACGAGCAGTACTTC	TRBV19	TRBJ2-7	many	TRBD1
CANGVDVGGSPLHF	TGTGCCAACGGGGTGGACGTAGGAGGCTCACCCCTCCACTTT	TRBV10-3	TRBJ1-6	many	-
CASSFQAQVHEQYF	TGCGCCAGCAGCTTTCAGGCCCAAGTCCACGAGCAGTACTTC	TRBV5-1	TRBJ2-7	few	-
CASSPSRGSGGAYEQFF	TGTGCCAGCAGCCCATCCCGGGGAAGCGGGGGGGCCTATGAGCAGTTCTTC	TRBV4-2	TRBJ2-1	many	TRBD2
CASSPPDTQYF	TGTGCCAGCAGCCCTCCGGATACGCAGTATTTT	TRBV2	TRBJ2-3	-	-
CASSFSGTEDEQYF	TGTGCCAGCAGTTTCTCGGGGACGGAGGATGAGCAGTACTTC	TRBV12-3/TRBV12-4	TRBJ2-7	many	-
CASSPGGGQSNQPQHF	TGTGCCAGCAGCCCCGGGGGGGGCCAGAGCAATCAGCCCCAGCATTTT	TRBV28	TRBJ1-5	many	-
CSVVGLLAGEDEQFF	TGCAGTGTAGTCGGGTTACTAGCGGGAGAGGATGAGCAGTTCTTC	TRBV20-1	TRBJ2-1	many	TRBD2
CASSRLPGDQPQHF	TGTGCCAGCTCCCGACTCCCTGGGGATCAGCCCCAGCATTTT	TRBV18	TRBJ1-5	many	-
CASSYNLRVGQPQHF	TGTGCCAGCAGTTACAATCTGCGAGTGGGTCAGCCCCAGCATTTT	TRBV6-2/TRBV6-3	TRBJ1-5	many	-
CSVLSGTGTADTQYF	TGCAGCGTGCTGTCCGGGACAGGGACCGCAGATACGCAGTATTTT	TRBV29-1	TRBJ2-3	many	TRBD1
CASNPRGFEDQPQHF	TGTGCCAGCAACCCGCGGGGGTTTGAAGATCAGCCCCAGCATTTT	TRBV5-5	TRBJ1-5	many	-
CASSYKEGRVINEQFF	TGTGCCAGCAGTTACAAAGAGGGCAGGGTAATAAATGAGCAGTTCTTC	TRBV6-6	TRBJ2-1	-	-
CAWSGTAIYNEQFF	TGTGCCTGGAGTGGGACAGCCATTTACAATGAGCAGTTCTTC	TRBV30	TRBJ2-1	medium-sized	-
CASSPGAEVTQYF	TGTGCCAGCAGTCCCGGGGCCGAAGTCACGCAGTATTTT	TRBV27	TRBJ2-3	many	-
CASSFRSGANVLTF	TGTGCCAGCAGCTTCAGGAGCGGGGCCAACGTCCTGACTTTC	TRBV5-4	TRBJ2-6	many	-
CASRLSGTSGFKGTGELFF	TGTGCCAGCAGACTATCCGGGACTAGCGGCTTCAAGGGCACCGGGGAGCTGTTTTTT	TRBV7-8	TRBJ2-2	many	TRBD2
CASSYAISVAGELFF	TGTGCCAGCAGTTACGCGATCAGTGTAGCCGGGGAGCTGTTTTTT	TRBV6-5	TRBJ2-2	many	-
CASSLAGGPSYEQYF	TGTGCCAGCAGTTTAGCGGGAGGCCCCTCCTACGAGCAGTACTTC	TRBV27	TRBJ2-7	many	TRBD2
CASSSRQDYGYTF	TGTGCCAGCAGCTCCCGGCAGGATTATGGCTACACCTTC	TRBV7-8	TRBJ1-2	-	-
CASSLRGGDTQYF	TGTGCCAGCAGCTTGAGGGGTGGAGATACGCAGTATTTT	TRBV7-9	TRBJ2-3	many	-
CASSAKVHTIYF	TGTGCCAGCAGTGCTAAGGTCCACACCATATATTTT	TRBV12-3/TRBV12-4	TRBJ1-3	many	-
CASSPLGQGSSSGANVLTF	TGTGCCAGCTCACCACTCGGACAGGGGAGCAGTTCTGGGGCCAACGTCCTGACTTTC	TRBV18	TRBJ2-6	many	TRBD1
CSASGTGPYEQYF	TGCAGTGCTTCCGGGACAGGGCCCTACGAGCAGTACTTC	TRBV20-1	TRBJ2-7	many	TRBD1
CSARVRGIEAFF	TGCAGTGCTAGAGTCAGGGGGATTGAAGCTTTCTTT	TRBV20-1	TRBJ1-1	medium-sized	TRBD1
CASSLRRGSNTGELFF	TGTGCCAGCAGCTTAAGGCGGGGGAGTAACACCGGGGAGCTGTTTTTT	TRBV7-3	TRBJ2-2	many	TRBD2
CSGTGLAGEVTQYF	TGCAGCGGAACGGGACTAGCGGGAGAGGTGACCCAGTACTTC	TRBV29-1	TRBJ2-5	many	TRBD2
CASSPQGASGNNEQFF	TGTGCCAGCAGCCCCCAGGGGGCTAGCGGAAACAATGAGCAGTTCTTC	TRBV11-2	TRBJ2-1	medium-sized	-
CSARGVMNTEAFF	TGCAGTGCTAGAGGAGTTATGAACACTGAAGCTTTCTTT	TRBV20-1	TRBJ1-1	once	-
CAISRRDQETQYF	TGTGCCATCAGTCGTCGGGACCAAGAGACCCAGTACTTC	TRBV10-3	TRBJ2-5	many	-
CASSLSGADGYTF	TGTGCCAGCAGTTTAAGCGGGGCAGATGGCTACACCTTC	TRBV12-3/TRBV12-4	TRBJ1-2	many	-
CASSLVFAADRANTGELFF	TGTGCCAGCAGCTTAGTATTTGCCGCCGACAGGGCGAACACCGGGGAGCTGTTTTTT	TRBV7-3	TRBJ2-2	many	TRBD1
CASSLVWTVTDTQYF	TGTGCCAGCAGTTTGGTATGGACGGTCACAGATACGCAGTATTTT	TRBV28	TRBJ2-3	many	-
CASSYSKTGNQPQHF	TGTGCCAGCAGTTACTCGAAGACAGGCAATCAGCCCCAGCATTTT	TRBV6-5	TRBJ1-5	medium-sized	-
CASSGLPGDYEQYF	TGTGCCAGTTCGGGTCTCCCAGGGGATTACGAGCAGTACTTC	TRBV2	TRBJ2-7	many	-
CASSSTGGNGYEQYF	TGTGCCAGCAGTTCCACAGGGGGGAATGGGTACGAGCAGTACTTC	TRBV12-3/TRBV12-4	TRBJ2-7	many	TRBD1
CASSLTERAFF	TGTGCCAGCAGTTTAACAGAGCGAGCTTTCTTT	TRBV28	TRBJ1-1	many	-
CASSVGGVTDTQYF	TGTGCCAGCAGCGTAGGAGGGGTCACAGATACGCAGTATTTT	TRBV9	TRBJ2-3	many	-
CASSHYSYEQYF	TGTGCCAGCAGCCATTACAGCTACGAGCAGTACTTC	TRBV3-1	TRBJ2-7	-	-
CASSPDMEGAYEQYF	TGTGCCAGCAGCCCGGACATGGAGGGAGCGTACGAGCAGTACTTC	TRBV7-8	TRBJ2-7	many	-